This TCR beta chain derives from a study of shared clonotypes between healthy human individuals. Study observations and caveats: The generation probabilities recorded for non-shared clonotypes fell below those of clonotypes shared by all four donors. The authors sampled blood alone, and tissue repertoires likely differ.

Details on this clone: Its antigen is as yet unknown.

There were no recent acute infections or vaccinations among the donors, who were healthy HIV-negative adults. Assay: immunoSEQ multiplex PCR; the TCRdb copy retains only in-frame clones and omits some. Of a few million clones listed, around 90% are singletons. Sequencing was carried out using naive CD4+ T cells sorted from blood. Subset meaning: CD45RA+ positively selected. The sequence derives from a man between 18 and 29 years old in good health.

The CDR3 spells CASSLGGGGSETQYF. DNA of the CDR3: TGTGCCAGCAGCTTAGGGGGTGGGGGTTCGGAGACCCAGTACTTC. The V gene is TRBV7-2, the J gene TRBJ2-5; D possibly matches TRBD1 or TRBD2 (5 bases each). Germline V gene sequence: CDR1 SGHTA, CDR2 FQGNSA. CDR3 length equals 15 residues. V lost 1 base, J lost 5 bases, and 14 bases lay in between.